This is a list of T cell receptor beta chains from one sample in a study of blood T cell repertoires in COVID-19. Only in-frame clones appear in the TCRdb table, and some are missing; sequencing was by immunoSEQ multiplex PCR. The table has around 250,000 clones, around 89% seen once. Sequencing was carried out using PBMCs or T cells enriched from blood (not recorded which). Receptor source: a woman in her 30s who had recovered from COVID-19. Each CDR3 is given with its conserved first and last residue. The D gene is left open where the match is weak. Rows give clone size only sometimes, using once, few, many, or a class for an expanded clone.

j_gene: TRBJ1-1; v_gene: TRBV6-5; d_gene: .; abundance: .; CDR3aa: CASSYSIYREAAFF; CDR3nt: TGTGCCAGCAGTTACTCGATTTACAGGGAAGCAGCTTTCTTT
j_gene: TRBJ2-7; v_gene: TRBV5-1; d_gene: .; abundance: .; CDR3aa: CASSLSEGAYEQYF; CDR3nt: TGCGCCAGCAGCTTAAGCGAAGGGGCCTACGAGCAGTACTTC
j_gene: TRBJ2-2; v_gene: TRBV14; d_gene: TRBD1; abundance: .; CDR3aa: CASSHGQGRVIGELFF; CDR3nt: TGTGCCAGCAGCCATGGACAGGGTCGAGTAATCGGGGAGCTGTTTTTT
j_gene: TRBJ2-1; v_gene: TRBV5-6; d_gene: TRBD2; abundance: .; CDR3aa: CASSLAGTKSWFF; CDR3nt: TGTGCCAGCAGCTTGGCGGGGACTAAGTCATGGTTCTTC
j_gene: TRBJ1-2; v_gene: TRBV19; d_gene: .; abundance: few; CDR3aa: CASRPQNRVLGYTF; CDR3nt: TGTGCCAGTAGACCCCAGAACAGGGTGTTGGGCTACACCTTC
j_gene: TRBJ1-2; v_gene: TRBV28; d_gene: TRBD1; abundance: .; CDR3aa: CASSYVGQRYGYTF; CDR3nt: TGTGCCAGCAGTTATGTGGGACAGCGCTATGGCTACACCTTC
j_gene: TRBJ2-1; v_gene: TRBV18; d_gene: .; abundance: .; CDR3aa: CASSPRGSLESHEQFF; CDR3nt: TGTGCCAGCTCACCGAGAGGGAGTTTGGAGTCTCATGAGCAGTTCTTC
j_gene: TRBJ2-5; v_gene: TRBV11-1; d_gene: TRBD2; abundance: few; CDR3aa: CASSLASGLAGKETQYF; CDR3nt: TGTGCCAGCAGCTTAGCGTCAGGACTAGCGGGAAAAGAGACCCAGTACTTC
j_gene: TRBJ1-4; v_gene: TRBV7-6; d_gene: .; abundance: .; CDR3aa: CASSLGPGMLYFGEKLFF; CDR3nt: TGTGCCAGCAGCTTAGGTCCAGGGATGCTCTACTTCGGAGAAAAACTGTTTTTT
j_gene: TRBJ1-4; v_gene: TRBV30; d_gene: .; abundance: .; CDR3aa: CAWATGSTNEKLFF; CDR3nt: TGTGCCTGGGCAACAGGGTCGACTAATGAAAAACTGTTTTTT
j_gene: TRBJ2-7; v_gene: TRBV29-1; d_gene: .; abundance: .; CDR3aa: CSAQQGGGSEQYF; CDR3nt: TGCAGCGCACAACAGGGAGGCGGGAGCGAGCAGTACTTC
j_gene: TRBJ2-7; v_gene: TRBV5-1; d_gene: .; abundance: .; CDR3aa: CASSLADRGGAYEQYF; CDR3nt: TGCGCCAGCAGCTTGGCGGATCGAGGAGGGGCCTACGAGCAGTACTTC
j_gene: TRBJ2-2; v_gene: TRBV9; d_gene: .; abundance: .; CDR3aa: CASSSRPLRELFF; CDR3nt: TGTGCCAGCAGCTCTCGTCCCCTCCGGGAGCTGTTTTTT
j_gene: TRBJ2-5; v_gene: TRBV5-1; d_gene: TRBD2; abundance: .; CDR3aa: CASSLRAGEMETQYF; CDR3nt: TGCGCCAGCAGCTTGCGGGCGGGAGAAATGGAGACCCAGTACTTC
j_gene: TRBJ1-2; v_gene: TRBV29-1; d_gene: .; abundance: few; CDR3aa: CSVDGRSDGYTF; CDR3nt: TGCAGCGTTGACGGGAGATCGGATGGCTACACCTTC
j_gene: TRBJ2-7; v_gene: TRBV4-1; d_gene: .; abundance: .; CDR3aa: CASSLRQSYEQYF; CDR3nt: TGCGCCAGCAGCCTCCGACAGTCCTACGAGCAGTACTTC